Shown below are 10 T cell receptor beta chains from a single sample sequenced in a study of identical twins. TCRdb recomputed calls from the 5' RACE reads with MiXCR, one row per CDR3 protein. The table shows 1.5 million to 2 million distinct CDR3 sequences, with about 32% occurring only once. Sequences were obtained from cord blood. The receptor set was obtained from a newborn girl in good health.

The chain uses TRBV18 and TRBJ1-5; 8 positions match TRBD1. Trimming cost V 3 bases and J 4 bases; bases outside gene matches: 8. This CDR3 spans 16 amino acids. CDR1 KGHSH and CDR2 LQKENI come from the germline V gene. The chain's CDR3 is CASSPGGQAINQPQHF. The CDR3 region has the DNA TGTGCCAGCTCACCCGGGGGACAGGCGATAAATCAGCCCCAGCATTTT.

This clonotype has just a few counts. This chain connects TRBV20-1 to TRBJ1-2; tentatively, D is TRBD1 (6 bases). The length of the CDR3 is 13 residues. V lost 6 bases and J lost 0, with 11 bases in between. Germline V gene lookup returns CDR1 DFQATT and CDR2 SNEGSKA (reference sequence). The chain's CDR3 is CSAQQGTNYGYTF. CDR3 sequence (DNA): TGCAGTGCCCAACAGGGAACTAACTATGGCTACACCTTC.

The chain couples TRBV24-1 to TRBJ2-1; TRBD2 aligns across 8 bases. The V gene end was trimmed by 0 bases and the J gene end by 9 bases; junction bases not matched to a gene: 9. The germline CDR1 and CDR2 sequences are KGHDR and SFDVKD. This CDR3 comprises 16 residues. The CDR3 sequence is CATSDLRSGNGGEQFF. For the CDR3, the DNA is TGTGCCACCAGTGATTTGCGTAGCGGGAACGGTGGTGAGCAGTTCTTC.

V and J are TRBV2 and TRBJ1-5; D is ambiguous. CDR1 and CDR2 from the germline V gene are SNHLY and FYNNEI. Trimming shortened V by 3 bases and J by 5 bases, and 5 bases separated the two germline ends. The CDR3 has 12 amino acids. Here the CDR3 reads CASSERDQPQHF. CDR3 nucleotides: TGTGCCAGCAGTGAGCGAGATCAGCCCCAGCATTTT.

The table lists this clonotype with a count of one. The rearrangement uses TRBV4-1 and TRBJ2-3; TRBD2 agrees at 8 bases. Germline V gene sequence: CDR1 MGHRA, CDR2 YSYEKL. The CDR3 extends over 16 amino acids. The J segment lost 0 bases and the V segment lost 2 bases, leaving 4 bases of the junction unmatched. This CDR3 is CASSQLLAASTDTQYF. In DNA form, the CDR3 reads TGCGCCAGCAGCCAACTACTAGCGGCTAGCACAGATACGCAGTATTTT.

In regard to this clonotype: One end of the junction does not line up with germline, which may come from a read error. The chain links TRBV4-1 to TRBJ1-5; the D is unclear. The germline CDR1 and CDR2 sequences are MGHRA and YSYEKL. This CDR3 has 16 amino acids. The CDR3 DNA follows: TGCGCCAGCGGCCAAGAAGGTGGTGCTAGCAATCAGCCCCAGCATTTT. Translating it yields CASGQEGGASNQPQHF.

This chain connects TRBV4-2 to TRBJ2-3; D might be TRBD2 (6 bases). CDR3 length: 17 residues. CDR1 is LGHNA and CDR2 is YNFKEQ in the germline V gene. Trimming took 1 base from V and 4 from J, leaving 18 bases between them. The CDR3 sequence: CASSQVSREIGADTQYF. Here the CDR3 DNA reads TGTGCCAGCAGCCAAGTCTCCCGGGAGATTGGGGCAGATACGCAGTATTTT.

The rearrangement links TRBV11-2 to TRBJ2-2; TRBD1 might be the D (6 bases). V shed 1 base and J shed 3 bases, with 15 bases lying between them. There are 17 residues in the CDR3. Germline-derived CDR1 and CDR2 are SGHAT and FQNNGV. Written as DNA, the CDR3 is TGTGCCAGCAGCTTAGGCGCCCATTCAGGGGACACCGGGGAGCTGTTTTTT. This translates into CASSLGAHSGDTGELFF.

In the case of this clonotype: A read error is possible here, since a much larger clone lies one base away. This CDR3 reads CASSLGSQRETQYF. CDR3 nucleotide sequence: TGTGCCAGCAGTTTAGGCTCTCAGAGAGAGACCCAGTACTTC. J is TRBJ2-7 and V is TRBV27; D uncertain. The DNA end is a closer match to TRBJ2-5, so the J assignment may be wrong. CDR3 length: 14 residues. Germline V gene lookup returns CDR1 MNHEY and CDR2 SMNVEV (reference sequence).

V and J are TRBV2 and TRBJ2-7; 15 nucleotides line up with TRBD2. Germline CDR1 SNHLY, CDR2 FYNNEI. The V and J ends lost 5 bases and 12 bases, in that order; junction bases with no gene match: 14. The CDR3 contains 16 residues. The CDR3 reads CASSRTSGGASETRYF. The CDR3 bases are TGTGCCAGCAGTCGGACTAGCGGGGGGGCGTCGGAGACCCGGTACTTC.